These T cell receptor beta chains were read from a single sample in a study of cytomegalovirus exposure and HLA in healthy donors. Sequencing used immunoSEQ multiplex PCR; TCRdb keeps in-frame clones, though not all of them. The top ten clones hold around 0.93% of a sample with over 150,000 clones, roughly 85% of them seen once. Material: PBMCs. These receptors all come from a woman aged 25-40 years in good health and CMV-seronegative. Both conserved end residues are part of each CDR3. Fields, in order: CDR3 length, V gene, clone size, J gene, D gene, CDR3 DNA, CDR3 protein. The D gene is left open where the match is weak. Some rows have no size entry. The others give once, few or many, or a class for an expanded clone.

cdr3_length: 16
v_call: TRBV7-2
clone_size: .
j_call: TRBJ1-4
d_call: .
cdr3_nt: TGTGCCAGCAGCCCCACGGGCCGGGGGACTAATGAAAAACTGTTTTTT
cdr3_aa: CASSPTGRGTNEKLFF

cdr3_length: 16
v_call: TRBV5-5
clone_size: .
j_call: TRBJ2-7
d_call: TRBD1
cdr3_nt: TGTGCCAGCAGCCCAAGTACAGGACAGGGTCTCTACGAGCAGTACTTC
cdr3_aa: CASSPSTGQGLYEQYF

cdr3_length: 13
v_call: TRBV6-1
clone_size: few
j_call: TRBJ1-2
d_call: .
cdr3_nt: TGTGCCAGCAGTGCCGTACAGGGCGCTGGCTACACCTTC
cdr3_aa: CASSAVQGAGYTF

cdr3_length: 13
v_call: TRBV7-8
clone_size: .
j_call: TRBJ1-5
d_call: .
cdr3_nt: TGTGCCAGCAGCTTAGTAGCTAATCAGCCCCAGCATTTT
cdr3_aa: CASSLVANQPQHF

cdr3_length: 15
v_call: TRBV5-4
clone_size: .
j_call: TRBJ1-3
d_call: TRBD1
cdr3_nt: TGTGCCAGCAGCTTGGACAGGGGATCTGGAAACACCATATATTTT
cdr3_aa: CASSLDRGSGNTIYF

cdr3_length: 17
v_call: TRBV5-6
clone_size: .
j_call: TRBJ1-1
d_call: .
cdr3_nt: TGTGCCAGCAGTGGGGGGGACGGGGGGCGGAGGAACACTGAAGCTTTCTTT
cdr3_aa: CASSGGDGGRRNTEAFF

cdr3_length: 13
v_call: TRBV29-1
clone_size: .
j_call: TRBJ2-1
d_call: .
cdr3_nt: TGCAGCACCGGACTGAGCTCCTACAATGAGCAGTTCTTC
cdr3_aa: CSTGLSSYNEQFF

cdr3_length: 15
v_call: TRBV19
clone_size: .
j_call: TRBJ2-2
d_call: .
cdr3_nt: TGTGCCAGTATCTCTAAGGGAGGGGGCACCGGGGAGCTGTTTTTT
cdr3_aa: CASISKGGGTGELFF

cdr3_length: 13
v_call: TRBV7-9
clone_size: once
j_call: TRBJ2-7
d_call: .
cdr3_nt: TGTTCCAGCAGCTTAGTAGGGGTCTACGAGCAGTACTTC
cdr3_aa: CSSSLVGVYEQYF

cdr3_length: 16
v_call: TRBV27
clone_size: .
j_call: TRBJ1-2
d_call: TRBD1
cdr3_nt: TGTGCCAGCAGTTTAGGAGGGACAGGGGCGCGCTATGGCTACACCTTC
cdr3_aa: CASSLGGTGARYGYTF

cdr3_length: 18
v_call: TRBV15
clone_size: few
j_call: TRBJ2-5
d_call: .
cdr3_nt: TGTGCCACCAGCAGAGACGCCCTGACTAGAGTGGGGCAAGAGACCCAGTACTTC
cdr3_aa: CATSRDALTRVGQETQYF

cdr3_length: 15
v_call: TRBV6-5
clone_size: .
j_call: TRBJ2-1
d_call: TRBD1
cdr3_nt: TGTGCCAGCAGTTACCGAGACAGGGGGCTGGATGAGCAGTTCTTC
cdr3_aa: CASSYRDRGLDEQFF

cdr3_length: 15
v_call: TRBV9
clone_size: .
j_call: TRBJ1-6
d_call: .
cdr3_nt: TGTGCCAGCAGCGTTCAAGGGGGTGTAAATTCACCCCTCCACTTT
cdr3_aa: CASSVQGGVNSPLHF

cdr3_length: 14
v_call: TRBV7-9
clone_size: .
j_call: TRBJ1-2
d_call: TRBD1
cdr3_nt: TGTGCCAGCAGCTTAGCGGAGGGGGCGCGAGGCTACACCTTC
cdr3_aa: CASSLAEGARGYTF

cdr3_length: 15
v_call: TRBV6-5
clone_size: .
j_call: TRBJ2-1
d_call: .
cdr3_nt: TGTGCCAGCAGTTACTCTGGCAGCTCCTACAATGAGCAGTTCTTC
cdr3_aa: CASSYSGSSYNEQFF

cdr3_length: 16
v_call: TRBV7-6
clone_size: .
j_call: TRBJ2-7
d_call: TRBD2
cdr3_nt: TGTGCCAGCAGCTCCAGCGGGGGGGCGCGGTCCTACGAGCAGTACTTC
cdr3_aa: CASSSSGGARSYEQYF

cdr3_length: 15
v_call: TRBV5-1
clone_size: once
j_call: TRBJ2-7
d_call: .
cdr3_nt: TGCGCCAGCAGCTCGGGACACCGGGGCTCCTACGAGCAGTACTTC
cdr3_aa: CASSSGHRGSYEQYF

cdr3_length: 16
v_call: TRBV28
clone_size: .
j_call: TRBJ1-1
d_call: TRBD1
cdr3_nt: TGTGCCAGCAGTTACAGGGGGCGAGGGATGAACACTGAAGCTTTCTTT
cdr3_aa: CASSYRGRGMNTEAFF

cdr3_length: 15
v_call: TRBV9
clone_size: .
j_call: TRBJ1-2
d_call: .
cdr3_nt: TGTGCCAGCAGCGTGGGGGGAGGGGCGGCCTATGGCTACACCTTC
cdr3_aa: CASSVGGGAAYGYTF

cdr3_length: 14
v_call: TRBV7-7
clone_size: .
j_call: TRBJ2-7
d_call: TRBD2
cdr3_nt: TGTGCCAGCAGCCCACTAGCGGCTGCGGGGGAGCAGTACTTC
cdr3_aa: CASSPLAAAGEQYF

cdr3_length: 16
v_call: TRBV5-6
clone_size: .
j_call: TRBJ2-3
d_call: TRBD1
cdr3_nt: TGTGCCAGCAGGGAGACCGGACAGGGGGCGAAAGATACGCAGTATTTT
cdr3_aa: CASRETGQGAKDTQYF

cdr3_length: 16
v_call: TRBV4-3
clone_size: .
j_call: TRBJ2-3
d_call: TRBD2
cdr3_nt: TGCGCCAGCAGCCAAGGGGGCGGGGGAGCTTCGGATACGCAGTATTTT
cdr3_aa: CASSQGGGGASDTQYF

cdr3_length: 13
v_call: TRBV19
clone_size: .
j_call: TRBJ2-5
d_call: .
cdr3_nt: TGTGCCAGCAAGCCGGGCTCAGGGGAGACCCAGTACTTC
cdr3_aa: CASKPGSGETQYF

cdr3_length: 14
v_call: TRBV7-2
clone_size: .
j_call: TRBJ1-1
d_call: TRBD1
cdr3_nt: TGTGCCAGCAGCCGACAGGGGGGGAACACTGAAGCTTTCTTT
cdr3_aa: CASSRQGGNTEAFF

cdr3_length: 14
v_call: TRBV15
clone_size: .
j_call: TRBJ1-1
d_call: .
cdr3_nt: TGTGCCACCAGCAGAGATTTAGTCGGGACTGAAGCTTTCTTT
cdr3_aa: CATSRDLVGTEAFF

cdr3_length: 15
v_call: TRBV4-1
clone_size: .
j_call: TRBJ1-5
d_call: TRBD1
cdr3_nt: TGCGCCAGCAGCCAAGAACGGGCAGGGGGCCAGCCCCAGCATTTT
cdr3_aa: CASSQERAGGQPQHF

cdr3_length: 17
v_call: TRBV10-3
clone_size: once
j_call: TRBJ1-5
d_call: .
cdr3_nt: TGTGCCACCTCCGGGGGGTCCGGACAGATTCTTGATCAGCCCCAGCATTTT
cdr3_aa: CATSGGSGQILDQPQHF

cdr3_length: 17
v_call: TRBV7-2
clone_size: .
j_call: TRBJ1-1
d_call: TRBD1
cdr3_nt: TGTGCCAGCAGCTGGGACAGCACAGCTTCACGGAACACTGAAGCTTTCTTT
cdr3_aa: CASSWDSTASRNTEAFF

cdr3_length: 16
v_call: TRBV4-1
clone_size: .
j_call: TRBJ2-2
d_call: .
cdr3_nt: TGCGCCAGCAGCCCCATGGGGGGGGCATATAGCGGGGAGCTGTTTTTT
cdr3_aa: CASSPMGGAYSGELFF

cdr3_length: 15
v_call: TRBV6-5
clone_size: .
j_call: TRBJ2-7
d_call: TRBD2
cdr3_nt: TGTGCCAGCAGTTACGATAGCGGGAGGCCTTACGAGCAGTACTTC
cdr3_aa: CASSYDSGRPYEQYF

cdr3_length: 15
v_call: TRBV5-5
clone_size: .
j_call: TRBJ2-6
d_call: .
cdr3_nt: TGTGCCAGCAGCTCACAGGGTCCTGGGGCCAACGTCCTGACTTTC
cdr3_aa: CASSSQGPGANVLTF

cdr3_length: 13
v_call: TRBV19
clone_size: few
j_call: TRBJ2-3
d_call: TRBD2
cdr3_nt: TGTGCCAGTAGGCTAGCGGGAGCAGATACGCAGTATTTT
cdr3_aa: CASRLAGADTQYF

cdr3_length: 16
v_call: TRBV28
clone_size: .
j_call: TRBJ2-3
d_call: TRBD2
cdr3_nt: TGTGCCAGCAGTTTAGGACTAGCGGGAGGACAAGATACGCAGTATTTT
cdr3_aa: CASSLGLAGGQDTQYF

cdr3_length: 15
v_call: TRBV11-2
clone_size: .
j_call: TRBJ1-1
d_call: .
cdr3_nt: TGTGCCAGCAGCTTAGTAACAGTTATGAACACTGAAGCTTTCTTT
cdr3_aa: CASSLVTVMNTEAFF

cdr3_length: 14
v_call: TRBV19
clone_size: once
j_call: TRBJ2-7
d_call: TRBD2
cdr3_nt: TGTGCCAGTAGTGGTGGGCTAGCGGGTTACGAGCAGTACTTC
cdr3_aa: CASSGGLAGYEQYF

cdr3_length: 13
v_call: TRBV30
clone_size: once
j_call: TRBJ2-5
d_call: TRBD1
cdr3_nt: TGTGCCTGGAGCCCACAGGGGTTGGAGACCCAGTACTTC
cdr3_aa: CAWSPQGLETQYF

cdr3_length: 15
v_call: TRBV10-3
clone_size: .
j_call: TRBJ2-2
d_call: TRBD2
cdr3_nt: TGTGCCATCACCCCGGGGGGGGCGGTCACCGGGGAGCTGTTTTTT
cdr3_aa: CAITPGGAVTGELFF

cdr3_length: 15
v_call: TRBV19
clone_size: .
j_call: TRBJ1-5
d_call: TRBD1
cdr3_nt: TGTGCCAGTAGTATCCGAACAGGGGGCTTACAGCCCCAGCATTTT
cdr3_aa: CASSIRTGGLQPQHF

cdr3_length: 16
v_call: TRBV6-1
clone_size: .
j_call: TRBJ1-2
d_call: .
cdr3_nt: TGTGCCAGCAGTGACCGACACAGCCCCACCACTGTGGGCTACACCTTC
cdr3_aa: CASSDRHSPTTVGYTF

cdr3_length: 18
v_call: TRBV7-4
clone_size: .
j_call: TRBJ2-4
d_call: .
cdr3_nt: TGTGCCAGCACCCCTGGGCGGGGAATAAGGGTAGCCAAAAACATTCAGTACTTC
cdr3_aa: CASTPGRGIRVAKNIQYF

cdr3_length: 15
v_call: TRBV7-2
clone_size: .
j_call: TRBJ2-1
d_call: TRBD2
cdr3_nt: TGTGCCAGCAGCCCCAGGACTAGCGGGGTTAATGAGCAGTTCTTC
cdr3_aa: CASSPRTSGVNEQFF

cdr3_length: 12
v_call: TRBV29-1
clone_size: .
j_call: TRBJ2-7
d_call: .
cdr3_nt: TGCAGCGACCGCACGGACAGTTACGAGCAGTACTTC
cdr3_aa: CSDRTDSYEQYF

cdr3_length: 13
v_call: TRBV27
clone_size: .
j_call: TRBJ2-5
d_call: .
cdr3_nt: TGTGCCAGCAGTTTGCTCATCGGGGGGACCCAGTACTTC
cdr3_aa: CASSLLIGGTQYF

cdr3_length: 14
v_call: TRBV30
clone_size: .
j_call: TRBJ2-7
d_call: TRBD2
cdr3_nt: TGTGCCTGGAGTACAAGCGGGAGGGCCTACGAGCAGTACTTC
cdr3_aa: CAWSTSGRAYEQYF